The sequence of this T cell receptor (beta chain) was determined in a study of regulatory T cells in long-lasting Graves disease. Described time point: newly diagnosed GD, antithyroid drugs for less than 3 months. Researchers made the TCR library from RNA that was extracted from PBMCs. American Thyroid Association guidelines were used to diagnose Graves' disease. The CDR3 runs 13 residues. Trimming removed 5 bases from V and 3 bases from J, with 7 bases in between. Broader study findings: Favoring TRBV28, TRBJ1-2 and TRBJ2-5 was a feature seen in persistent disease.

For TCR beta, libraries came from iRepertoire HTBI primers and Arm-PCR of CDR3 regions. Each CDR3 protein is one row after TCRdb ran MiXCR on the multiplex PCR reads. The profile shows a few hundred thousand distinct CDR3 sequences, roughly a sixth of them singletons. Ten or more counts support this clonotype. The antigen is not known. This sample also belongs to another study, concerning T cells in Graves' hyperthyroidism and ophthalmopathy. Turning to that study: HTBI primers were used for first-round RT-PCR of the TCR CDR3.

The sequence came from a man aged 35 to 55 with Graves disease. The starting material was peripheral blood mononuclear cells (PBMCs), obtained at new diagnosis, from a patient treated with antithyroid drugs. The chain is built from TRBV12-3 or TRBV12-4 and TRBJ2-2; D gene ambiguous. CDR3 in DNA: TGTGCCAGCAGTCGGCTCGACACCGGGGAGCTGTTTTTT. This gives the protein CASSRLDTGELFF.